This passage covers 29 T cell receptor beta chains from one sample sequenced in a study of blood T cell repertoires in COVID-19. Using immunoSEQ multiplex PCR, the repertoire was profiled, and TCRdb retains in-frame clones only, with some absent. Of about 74,000 clones detected, 90% appear once; the ten largest clones hold 1.3% to 1.5%. Material: peripheral blood. These receptors all come from a middle-aged man with acute or convalescent COVID-19.

This clone has just a few counts. The V and J genes are TRBV3-1 (or the pseudogene TRBV3-2) and TRBJ2-1; weak D call: TRBD2 (5 bases). This CDR3 region has 12 residues. Germline-derived CDR1 and CDR2 are LGHDT and YNNKEL (reference sequence). V was trimmed by 0 bases and J by 9 bases, leaving 6 bases between them. In DNA form, the CDR3 reads TGTGCCAGCAGCCAAGACGGGGTTGAGCAGTTCTTC. Protein sequence: CASSQDGVEQFF.

This chain joins TRBV27 and TRBJ2-7; the match to TRBD2 covers 13 bases. The V and J ends lost 4 bases and 6 bases, in that order; junction bases with no gene match: 6. The germline gives CDR1 MNHEY, CDR2 SMNVEV (reference sequence). The CDR3 extends over 15 amino acids. Written as DNA, the CDR3 is TGTGCCAGCAGTTCCGGGACTAGCGGGAAAGGCGAGCAGTACTTC. Translated: CASSSGTSGKGEQYF.

The J gene is TRBJ2-7, the V gene TRBV10-2, with 14 bases that match TRBD2. There are 14 residues in the CDR3. V trimming: 6 bases; J trimming: 5 bases; junction bases outside the gene matches: 3. Germline CDR1 WSHSY, CDR2 SAAADI. In nucleotides, the CDR3 is TGCGCCAGCAGGGGGACTAGCGGGAGTCACGAGCAGTACTTC. As protein: CASRGTSGSHEQYF.

This clone came up once. The chain employs TRBV6-2 or TRBV6-3 and TRBJ2-7; 7 bases are shared with TRBD2. The germline gives CDR1 MNHEY, CDR2 SVGEGT. With 4 bases clipped from V and 2 bases from J, the junction kept 2 bases outside the gene matches. The CDR3 is 13 amino acids. The CDR3 DNA follows: TGTGCCAGCAGTTTAGCGGGCCCCTACGAGCAGTACGTC. Translation gives CASSLAGPYEQYV.

This chain joins TRBV7-2 and TRBJ2-4, with 7 bases lining up with TRBD1. V shed 4 bases, J shed 3 bases, and the junction held 6 bases outside the gene matches. Germline assignment: CDR1 SGHTA and CDR2 FQGNSA. The CDR3 sequence is 15 residues long. CDR3 DNA sequence: TGTGCCAGCAGCTACACCGGACAGGACAAAAACATTCAGTACTTC. Translating gives CASSYTGQDKNIQYF. The whole variable domain, filled in from reference TRBV7-2 and TRBJ2-4, reads GAGVSQSPSNKVTEKGKDVELRCDPISGHTALYWYRQSLGQGLEFLIYFQGNSAPDKSGLPSDRFSAERTGGSVSTLTIQRTQQEDSAVYLCASSYTGQDKNIQYFGAGTRLSVL.

In this sample, this clone turned up once. The chain is built from TRBV25-1 and TRBJ2-3; weak D call: TRBD2 (6 bases). V shed 3 bases and J shed 2 bases, with 9 bases lying between them. Germline V gene lookup returns CDR1 MGHDK and CDR2 SYGVNS. The CDR3 extends over 14 amino acids. CDR3 in amino acids: CASSDRDFTDTQYF. CDR3 in DNA: TGTGCCAGCAGTGATAGGGACTTCACAGATACGCAGTATTTT.

This rearrangement joins TRBV7-8 to TRBJ2-1; 7 nucleotides line up with TRBD2. CDR1 and CDR2 from the germline V gene are SGHVS and FQNEAQ. The CDR3 consists of 16 residues. With V trimmed by 2 bases and J by 2 bases, 6 bases remained unmatched. This CDR3 is CASSLYLGTTYNEQFF. The CDR3 DNA is TGTGCCAGCAGCTTATATCTTGGGACTACCTACAATGAGCAGTTCTTC.

The V gene is TRBV6-5, the J gene TRBJ2-3; TRBD2 aligns across 7 bases. The CDR3 sequence is 14 residues long. The trim removed 6 bases at V and 0 bases at J, leaving 3 bases unmatched. The germline CDR1 and CDR2 sequences are MNHEY and SVGAGI. CDR3 DNA sequence: TGTGCCAGCAGCCTAGCGGCCAGCACAGATACGCAGTATTTT. Its translation is CASSLAASTDTQYF.

The chain employs TRBV6-2 or TRBV6-3 and TRBJ1-1, with 10 positions matching TRBD1. The CDR3 runs 14 residues. The V gene end was trimmed by 2 bases and the J gene end by 7 bases; junction bases not matched to a gene: 4. Germline V gene data show CDR1 as MNHEY and CDR2 as SVGEGT. DNA for the CDR3: TGTGCCAGCAGTTACCCGGACAGGGGGGTTGAAGCTTTCTTT. Its protein product is CASSYPDRGVEAFF.

CDR3 sequence: CAKGQANSYEQYF. CDR3 bases: TGTGCCAAGGGACAGGCGAACTCCTACGAGCAGTACTTC. J is TRBJ2-7 and V is TRBV2; 8 nucleotides match TRBD1. This CDR3 contains 13 residues. The V gene end was trimmed by 10 bases and the J gene end by 0 bases; junction bases not matched to a gene: 5. Germline values: CDR1 SNHLY, CDR2 FYNNEI.

The gene calls are TRBV4-1 and TRBJ2-3, with TRBD2 matching 12 bases. Germline V CDR1 and CDR2: MGHRA, YSYEKL. CDR3 length: 14 residues. The V segment lost 11 bases and the J segment 4 bases; nucleotides outside the gene matches: 7. The CDR3 loop reads CAGNLAGGADTQYF. CDR3 bases: TGCGCCGGAAACCTAGCGGGGGGGGCAGATACGCAGTATTTT.

The chain joins TRBV10-3 to TRBJ2-3; 8 nucleotides line up with TRBD2. CDR1 and CDR2 from the germline V gene are ENHRY and SYGVKD. The CDR3 runs 16 residues. V lost 0 bases and J lost 4; bases outside the gene matches: 6. The CDR3 DNA follows: TGTGCCATCAGTGAGTCGGGAGCGGGAGAGGCAGATACGCAGTATTTT. Protein: CAISESGAGEADTQYF.

The chain links TRBV28 to TRBJ2-7, with 12 bases identical to TRBD2. V lost 6 bases to trimming and J lost 3 bases; unmatched junction nucleotides: 6. Germline V gives CDR1 MDHEN, CDR2 SYDVKM. This CDR3 region has 15 residues. The CDR3 region is CASRSTSGRGYEQYF. The CDR3 DNA reads as TGTGCCAGCAGGTCGACTAGCGGGAGAGGCTACGAGCAGTACTTC.

This rearrangement joins TRBV19 to TRBJ1-5; D is possibly TRBD1 (6 bases). CDR1 and CDR2 from the germline V gene are LNHDA and SQIVND (reference sequence). The germline V and J ends were trimmed by 7 bases and 3 bases, with 16 bases remaining between them. The CDR3 is 15 residues long. The DNA of the CDR3 is TGTGCCAGTACCCTCGAACAGGGCTTCAATCAGCCCCAGCATTTT. It specifies CASTLEQGFNQPQHF.

V and J are TRBV15 and TRBJ2-5, with 7 bases identical to TRBD1. The CDR3 consists of 17 residues. V lost 6 bases and J lost 4; bases outside the gene matches: 17. Germline-derived CDR1 and CDR2 are LNHNV and YYDKDF (reference sequence). CDR3 DNA: TGTGCCACCAGTACGCCGGGCAGGGGGAGTGCGCGAGAGACCCAGTACTTC. This translates into CATSTPGRGSARETQYF.

The gene calls are TRBV7-3 and TRBJ2-3; D is unresolved. The CDR3 runs to 13 residues. With 2 bases removed from V and 8 bases from J, the gap between germline ends came to 11 bases. Per the germline V gene, CDR1 is SGHTA and CDR2 is FQGTGA. The CDR3 region has the DNA TGTGCCAGCAGCTTACAACAGTCAGCTACGCAGTATTTT. Encoded protein: CASSLQQSATQYF.

The V call is TRBV19, the J call TRBJ2-1; 8 positions agree with TRBD2. V was pared by 4 bases and J by 4 bases, with 12 bases of the junction left unmatched. CDR3 size: 17 residues. Germline lookup yields CDR1 LNHDA and CDR2 SQIVND (reference sequence). The DNA for the CDR3 is TGTGCCAGTAGTACTCCTAGCGGGCGAACGGCTTACAATGAGCAGTTCTTC. Encoded protein: CASSTPSGRTAYNEQFF.

This chain connects TRBV7-9 to TRBJ2-1; TRBD2 matches at 8 bases. The germline CDR1 and CDR2 sequences are SEHNR and FQNEAQ (reference sequence). Losses at the gene ends were 3 bases for V and 4 bases for J; bases not matched to a gene: 8. The length of the CDR3 is 16 residues. The DNA for the CDR3 is TGTGCCAGCAGCTTGCAGGGAAGCGGGGGATACAATGAGCAGTTCTTC. This gives the protein CASSLQGSGGYNEQFF.

The chain is built from TRBV3-1 (or the pseudogene TRBV3-2) and TRBJ2-7, with 11 nucleotides matching TRBD2. This CDR3 region has 16 residues. Germline CDR1 is LGHDT and CDR2 is YNNKEL (reference sequence). V was clipped by 1 base and J by 4 bases; unmatched bases: 6. The CDR3 coding sequence is TGTGCCAGCAGCCAAGGTGGGACTAGCGGACCGTACGAGCAGTACTTC. Amino acids: CASSQGGTSGPYEQYF.

This clone was recorded once. This sequence joins TRBV11-2 and TRBJ1-3; the D is unclear. Germline CDR1 and CDR2: SGHAT and FQNNGV. The CDR3 loop spans 16 amino acids. V was clipped by 2 bases and J by 0 bases, with 11 bases between them. This CDR3 reads CASSLLLLGSGNTIYF. Here the CDR3 DNA reads TGTGCCAGCAGCTTACTCCTTCTCGGCTCTGGAAACACCATATATTTT.

The V gene is TRBV7-2, the J gene TRBJ2-5; 8 bases agree with TRBD2. Germline V CDR1 and CDR2: SGHTA, FQGNSA. J gave up 5 bases and V 5 bases, and 22 bases lay outside the gene matches. The CDR3 contains 19 residues. The CDR3 sequence: CASSGHRASGPSQGETQYF. The DNA for the CDR3 is TGTGCCAGCAGCGGGCACCGGGCTAGCGGGCCGTCTCAGGGGGAGACCCAGTACTTC. Variable domain in full (rest from reference TRBV7-2 and TRBJ2-5): GAGVSQSPSNKVTEKGKDVELRCDPISGHTALYWYRQSLGQGLEFLIYFQGNSAPDKSGLPSDRFSAERTGGSVSTLTIQRTQQEDSAVYLCASSGHRASGPSQGETQYFGPGTRLLVL.

The rearrangement uses TRBV4-1 and TRBJ2-7; unclear D gene. The germline V gene encodes CDR1 MGHRA and CDR2 YSYEKL. V lost 2 bases to trimming and J lost 0 bases, with 5 bases between them. The CDR3 is made up of 13 amino acids. CDR3 sequence: CASSQTRSYEQYV. DNA of the CDR3: TGCGCCAGCAGCCAAACACGCTCCTACGAGCAGTACGTC.

The V gene is TRBV11-2, the J gene TRBJ1-6; 7 positions match TRBD1. CDR1 is SGHAT, CDR2 FQNNGV, per germline. The CDR3 is made up of 14 amino acids. V lost 5 bases to trimming and J lost 9 bases; unmatched junction nucleotides: 7. This CDR3 is CASSVDRLSSPLHF. In nucleotides, the CDR3 is TGTGCCAGCAGCGTGGACAGGCTTAGTTCACCCCTCCACTTT.

J is TRBJ2-5 and V is TRBV13, with 10 nucleotides matching TRBD1. The CDR3 totals 15 residues. The germline V gene has CDR1 PRHDT and CDR2 FYEKMQ (reference sequence). Trimming took 5 bases from V and 5 from J; bases not matched to a gene: 8. CDR3 in amino acids: CASSLRTGGYETQYF. CDR3 in DNA: TGTGCCAGCAGCCTCCGGACAGGGGGGTACGAGACCCAGTACTTC. The full variable domain, rest sourced from reference TRBV13 and TRBJ2-5, is AAGVIQSPRHLIKEKRETATLKCYPIPRHDTVYWYQQGPGQDPQFLISFYEKMQSDKGSIPDRFSAQQFSDYHSELNMSSLELGDSALYFCASSLRTGGYETQYFGPGTRLLVL.

The rearrangement uses TRBV19 and TRBJ1-2; no clear D. The CDR3 loop spans 15 amino acids. Trimming removed 4 bases at V and 6 bases at J, with 18 bases between. Germline loops: CDR1 LNHDA, CDR2 SQIVND (reference sequence). CDR3 in amino acids: CASSSFGRRTDGYTF. The CDR3 DNA is TGTGCCAGTAGTAGTTTTGGCAGGCGGACTGATGGCTACACCTTC.

This chain uses TRBV11-2 with TRBJ2-2; 8 bases align to TRBD1. The CDR3 contains 15 residues. The germline V gene encodes CDR1 SGHAT and CDR2 FQNNGV. V shed 3 bases and J 3 bases; nucleotides not matched to a gene: 3. This CDR3 reads CASSLQGAHTGELFF. The CDR3 DNA is TGTGCCAGCAGCTTGCAGGGGGCACACACCGGGGAGCTGTTTTTT.

The V call is TRBV28, the J call TRBJ1-1; perhaps TRBD1 as D (5 bases). CDR1 is MDHEN, CDR2 SYDVKM, per germline. CDR3 length: 12 amino acids. Trimming removed 7 bases from V and 7 bases from J, with 13 bases in between. The CDR3 region is CASNRGQLEAFF. The CDR3 DNA sequence: TGTGCCAGCAACCGAGGACAACTTGAAGCTTTCTTT.

The V gene is TRBV30, the J gene TRBJ1-4; possible D gene TRBD1, 6 bases. Trimming stripped 5 bases from V and 11 bases from J, with 12 bases between. This CDR3 is 11 amino acids long. Per germline, CDR1 GTSNPN and CDR2 SVGIG (reference sequence). CDR3 loop: CAWETGWKLFF. The CDR3 DNA follows: TGTGCCTGGGAAACAGGGTGGAAACTGTTTTTT.

This clone was detected once. The gene calls are TRBV12-3 or TRBV12-4 and TRBJ1-5, with D maybe TRBD1 (5 bases). There are 11 residues in the CDR3. With 5 bases removed from V and 6 bases from J, the gap between germline ends came to 5 bases. CDR3 residues: CASSTGQPQHF. CDR3 DNA: TGTGCCAGCAGTACAGGTCAGCCCCAGCATTTT.